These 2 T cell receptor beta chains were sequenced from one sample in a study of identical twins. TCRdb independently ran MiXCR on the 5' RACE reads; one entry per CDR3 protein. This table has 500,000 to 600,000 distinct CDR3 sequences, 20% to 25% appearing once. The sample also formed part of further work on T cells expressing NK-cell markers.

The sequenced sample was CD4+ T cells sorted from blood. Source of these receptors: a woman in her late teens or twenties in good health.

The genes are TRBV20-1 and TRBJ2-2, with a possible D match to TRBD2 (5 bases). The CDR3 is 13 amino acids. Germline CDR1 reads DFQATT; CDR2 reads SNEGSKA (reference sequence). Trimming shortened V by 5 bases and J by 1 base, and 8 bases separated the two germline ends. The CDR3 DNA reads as TGCAGTGCTTCGGACTGGAACACCGGGGAGCTGTTTTTT. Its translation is CSASDWNTGELFF.

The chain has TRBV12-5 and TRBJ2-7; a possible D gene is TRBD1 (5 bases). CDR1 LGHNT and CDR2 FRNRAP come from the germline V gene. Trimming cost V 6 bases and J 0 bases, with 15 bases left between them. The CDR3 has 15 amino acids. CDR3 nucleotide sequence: TGTGCTAGTGGGAAACGACAGCAGAGCTCCTACGAGCAGTACTTC. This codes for CASGKRQQSSYEQYF.